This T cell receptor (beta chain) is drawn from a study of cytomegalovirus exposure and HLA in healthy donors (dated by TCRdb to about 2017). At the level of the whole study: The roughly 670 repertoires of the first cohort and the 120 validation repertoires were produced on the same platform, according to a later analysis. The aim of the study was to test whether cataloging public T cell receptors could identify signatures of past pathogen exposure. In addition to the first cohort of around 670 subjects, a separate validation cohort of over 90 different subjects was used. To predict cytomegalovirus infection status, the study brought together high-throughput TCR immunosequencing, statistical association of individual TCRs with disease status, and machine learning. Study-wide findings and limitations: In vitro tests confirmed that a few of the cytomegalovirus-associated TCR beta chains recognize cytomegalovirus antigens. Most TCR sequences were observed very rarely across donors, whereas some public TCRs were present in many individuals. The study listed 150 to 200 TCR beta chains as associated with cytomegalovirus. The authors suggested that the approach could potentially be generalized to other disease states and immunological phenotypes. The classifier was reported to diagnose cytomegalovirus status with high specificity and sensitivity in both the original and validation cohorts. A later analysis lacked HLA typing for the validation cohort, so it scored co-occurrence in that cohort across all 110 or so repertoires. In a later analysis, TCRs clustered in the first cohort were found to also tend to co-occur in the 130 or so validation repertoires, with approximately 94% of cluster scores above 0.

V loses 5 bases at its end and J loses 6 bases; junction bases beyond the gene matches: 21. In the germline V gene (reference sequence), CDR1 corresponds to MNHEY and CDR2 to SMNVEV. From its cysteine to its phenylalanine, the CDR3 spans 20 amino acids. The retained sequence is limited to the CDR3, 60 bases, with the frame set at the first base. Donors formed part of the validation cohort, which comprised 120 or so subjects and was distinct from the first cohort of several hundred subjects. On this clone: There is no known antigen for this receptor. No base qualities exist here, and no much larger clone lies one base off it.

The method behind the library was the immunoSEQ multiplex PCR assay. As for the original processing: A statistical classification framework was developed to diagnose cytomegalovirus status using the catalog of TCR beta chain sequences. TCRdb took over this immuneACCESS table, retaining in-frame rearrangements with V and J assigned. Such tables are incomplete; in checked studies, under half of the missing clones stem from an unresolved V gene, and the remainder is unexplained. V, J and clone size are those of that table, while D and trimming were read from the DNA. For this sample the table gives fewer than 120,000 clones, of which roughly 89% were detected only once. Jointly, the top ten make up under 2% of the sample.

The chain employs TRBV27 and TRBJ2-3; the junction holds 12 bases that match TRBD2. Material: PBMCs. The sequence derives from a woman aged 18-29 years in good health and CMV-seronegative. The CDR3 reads CASSPKAPLAGGPETDTQYF. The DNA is TGTGCCAGCAGTCCCAAGGCCCCTCTAGCGGGAGGGCCTGAGACGGATACGCAGTATTTT.